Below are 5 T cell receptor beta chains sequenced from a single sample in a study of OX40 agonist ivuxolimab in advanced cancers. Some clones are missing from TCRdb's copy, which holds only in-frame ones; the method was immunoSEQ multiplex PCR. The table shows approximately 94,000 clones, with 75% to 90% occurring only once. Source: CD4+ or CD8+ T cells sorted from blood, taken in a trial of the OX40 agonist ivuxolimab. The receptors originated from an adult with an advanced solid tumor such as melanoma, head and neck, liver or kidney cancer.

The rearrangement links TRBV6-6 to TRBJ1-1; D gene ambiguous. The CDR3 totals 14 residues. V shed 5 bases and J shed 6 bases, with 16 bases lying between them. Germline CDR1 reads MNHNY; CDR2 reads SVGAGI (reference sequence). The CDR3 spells CASSPWTENAEAFF. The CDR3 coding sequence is TGTGCCAGCAGTCCCTGGACGGAAAACGCTGAAGCTTTCTTT.

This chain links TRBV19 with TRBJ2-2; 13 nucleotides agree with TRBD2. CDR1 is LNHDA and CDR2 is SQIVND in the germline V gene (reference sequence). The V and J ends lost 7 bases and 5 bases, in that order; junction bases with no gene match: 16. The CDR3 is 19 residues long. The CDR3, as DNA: TGTGCCAGTACCCGAAGTGGACTAGCGGGAGTCGTAAAGACCGGGGAGCTGTTTTTT. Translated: CASTRSGLAGVVKTGELFF.

This CDR3 reads CASSSDGQPPLHF. The CDR3 DNA sequence: TGTGCCAGCAGCTCAGACGGCCAGCCACCCCTCCACTTT. The chain recombines TRBV7-3 with TRBJ1-6; D gene unclear. In germline, CDR1 is SGHTA, CDR2 FQGTGA. V lost 4 bases, J lost 11 bases, and 12 bases lay in between. This CDR3 has 13 amino acids.

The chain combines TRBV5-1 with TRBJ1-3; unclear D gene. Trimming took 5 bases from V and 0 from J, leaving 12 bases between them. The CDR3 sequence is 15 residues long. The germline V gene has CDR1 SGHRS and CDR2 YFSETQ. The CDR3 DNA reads TGCGCCAGCAGTTCAACGGGTCTCTCTGGAAACACCATATATTTT. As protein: CASSSTGLSGNTIYF. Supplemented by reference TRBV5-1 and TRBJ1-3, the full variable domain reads KAGVTQTPRYLIKTRGQQVTLSCSPISGHRSVSWYQQTPGQGLQFLFEYFSETQRNKGNFPGRFSGRQFSNSRSEMNVSTLELGDSALYLCASSSTGLSGNTIYFGEGSWLTVV.

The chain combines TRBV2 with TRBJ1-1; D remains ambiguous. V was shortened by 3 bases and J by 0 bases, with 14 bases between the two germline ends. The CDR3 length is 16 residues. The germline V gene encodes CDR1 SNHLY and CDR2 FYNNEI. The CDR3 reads CASSDVARRMNTEAFF. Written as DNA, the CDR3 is TGTGCCAGCAGTGACGTGGCGAGGAGAATGAACACTGAAGCTTTCTTT.